These 32 T cell receptor beta chains were sequenced from one sample in a study of CD8 T cells in cerebrospinal fluid in Alzheimer's disease. TCRdb reprocessed the 10x single-cell sequencing reads, with one entry per CDR3 protein and no DNA. This table lists over 1,500 distinct CDR3 sequences. Sequenced: cerebrospinal fluid. All receptors come from a human donor with mild cognitive impairment.

The chain uses TRBV3-1 and TRBJ1-2; without DNA, the TCRdb call of TRBD1 cannot be checked. The length of the CDR3 is 13 residues. Germline V gives CDR1 LGHDT, CDR2 YNNKEL (reference sequence). The CDR3 sequence is CASSQGQGNRYTF.

By frequency, this clonotype registers medium-sized. The J gene is TRBJ1-2, the V gene TRBV7-2; TCRdb lists TRBD1, though no DNA is available to test this call. The length of the CDR3 is 15 residues. Germline V gene sequence: CDR1 SGHTA, CDR2 FQGNSA. The CDR3 spells CASSPSMWTGYGYTF.

According to its frequency, this clonotype is medium-sized (0.01 to 0.1%). V is TRBV19 and J is TRBJ1-1. The CDR3 is made up of 14 amino acids. Germline CDR1 is LNHDA and CDR2 is SQIVND (reference sequence). CDR3 region: CASSTRAGRTEAFF.

This clonotype is labeled medium-sized based on frequency. V usage is TRBV20-1 and J usage is TRBJ2-7; TCRdb's D gene call, TRBD1, goes unchecked for lack of DNA. Germline V gene lookup returns CDR1 DFQATT and CDR2 SNEGSKA (reference sequence). The CDR3 sequence is 15 residues long. The CDR3 here is CSASASQGSSYEQYF.

Considering frequency, this clonotype is large. The chain carries TRBV3-1 and TRBJ2-1; TCRdb indicates TRBD1, and absent DNA this call remains unverified. From germline, CDR1 is LGHDT and CDR2 YNNKEL (reference sequence). This CDR3 contains 15 residues. The CDR3 is CASSPPWTRPGEQFF.

Its frequency marks this clonotype as medium-sized. The V and J genes are TRBV5-4 and TRBJ1-6; TCRdb calls TRBD1, which cannot be checked without DNA. The CDR3 loop spans 15 amino acids. CDR1 and CDR2 (germline): SGHNT, YYREEE (reference sequence). The CDR3 spells CASTKYSGERSPLHF.

The chain combines TRBV7-6 with TRBJ2-2; TCRdb names TRBD1, which stays unverified in the absence of DNA. This CDR3 is built from 20 residues. Germline CDR1 is SGHVS and CDR2 is FNYEAQ. This CDR3 is CASSLFETVDADANTGELFF.

This clonotype is labeled medium-sized based on frequency. This sequence joins TRBV19 and TRBJ1-5; TCRdb's assignment of TRBD1 cannot be checked, as there is no DNA. Per the germline V gene, CDR1 is LNHDA and CDR2 is SQIVND (reference sequence). This CDR3 contains 14 residues. Here the CDR3 reads CASSLGGAGQPQHF.

In terms of frequency, this clonotype is large. The J gene is TRBJ2-1, the V gene TRBV28; the D call of TRBD1 rests on TCRdb alone, since no DNA is present to check it. Looked up from germline, CDR1 is MDHEN and CDR2 is SYDVKM. The CDR3 covers 15 residues. The CDR3 spells CASSSPEDRPNEQFF.

The genes are TRBV19 and TRBJ2-7; TCRdb outputs TRBD1, but without DNA this stays unchecked. From germline, CDR1 is LNHDA and CDR2 SQIVND (reference sequence). This CDR3 is built from 14 residues. The CDR3 reads CASSIRQAPYEQYF.

Measured by frequency, this clonotype is medium-sized. The genes are TRBV12-3 or TRBV12-4 and TRBJ1-1; TCRdb indicates TRBD1, and absent DNA this call remains unverified. There are 15 residues in the CDR3. The CDR3: CASSLADSMNTEAFF.

By frequency, this clonotype is medium-sized. The chain recombines TRBV6-6 with TRBJ2-7. Germline lookup yields CDR1 MNHNY and CDR2 SVGAGI (reference sequence). This CDR3 region has 13 residues. CDR3 sequence reads: CASSYSDVYEQYF.

Judged by frequency, this clonotype is large (0.1 to 1%). The chain employs TRBV28 and TRBJ1-5; the TRBD1 assignment by TCRdb is unverifiable without DNA. This CDR3 contains 13 residues. CDR1 is MDHEN, CDR2 SYDVKM, per germline. CDR3: CASRDSNNQPQHF. The whole variable domain, remainder taken from reference TRBV28 and TRBJ1-5, is DVKVTQSSRYLVKRTGEKVFLECVQDMDHENMFWYRQDPGLGLRLIYFSYDVKMKEKGDIPEGYSVSREKKERFSLILESASTNQTSMYLCASRDSNNQPQHFGDGTRLSIL.

By frequency, this clonotype registers medium-sized. The rearrangement uses TRBV7-9 and TRBJ1-2. CDR3 length: 15 amino acids. The germline V gene encodes CDR1 SEHNR and CDR2 FQNEAQ (reference sequence). The CDR3 loop is CASSLSQADVGGYTF. The entire variable domain, with the rest obtained from reference TRBV7-9 and TRBJ1-2, is as follows: DTGVSQNPRHKITKRGQNVTFRCDPISEHNRLYWYRQTLGQGPEFLTYFQNEAQLEKSRLLSDRFSAERPKGSFSTLEIQRTEQGDSAMYLCASSLSQADVGGYTFGSGTRLTVV.

This clonotype shows up as medium-sized by frequency. The chain recombines TRBV27 with TRBJ2-3; the TCRdb D gene call, TRBD1, has no DNA to confirm it. The CDR3 has 15 amino acids. CDR1 is MNHEY, CDR2 SMNVEV, per germline (reference sequence). The CDR3 is CASRTGQGASDTQYF.

The chain has TRBV7-9 and TRBJ1-5. Germline-derived CDR1 and CDR2 are SEHNR and FQNEAQ (reference sequence). The CDR3 length is 11 residues. The CDR3 is CASSPDQPQHF.

The gene calls are TRBV4-1 and TRBJ1-5; the TCRdb D gene call, TRBD1, has no DNA to confirm it. CDR3 length: 17 residues. Germline V lookup: CDR1 MGHRA, CDR2 YSYEKL. The CDR3 sequence is CASSQETYRRSNQPQHF.

This clonotype counts as medium-sized by frequency. The chain links TRBV5-6 to TRBJ2-1; the D call of TRBD1 rests on TCRdb alone, since no DNA is present to check it. CDR1 and CDR2 from the germline V gene are SGHDT and YYEEEE. This CDR3 spans 16 amino acids. The CDR3 protein is CASSPGVGRFYNEQFF.

This clonotype shows up as medium-sized (0.01 to 0.1%) by frequency. This CDR3 reads CSANGPGAYNEQFF. The chain links TRBV20-1 to TRBJ2-1; the D gene TCRdb calls, TRBD2, cannot be checked with no DNA. Germline lookup yields CDR1 DFQATT and CDR2 SNEGSKA (reference sequence). The CDR3 extends over 14 amino acids.

Measured by frequency, this clonotype is medium-sized. This chain uses TRBV27 with TRBJ2-3; the TRBD2 assignment by TCRdb is unverifiable without DNA. This CDR3 comprises 15 residues. From germline, CDR1 is MNHEY and CDR2 SMNVEV (reference sequence). CDR3 sequence reads: CASSWRLAGPDTQYF.

This clonotype counts as medium-sized by frequency. CDR3 region: CASSLAPSAYEQYF. V usage is TRBV7-6 and J usage is TRBJ2-7. The CDR3 sequence is 14 residues long. Germline V CDR1 and CDR2: SGHVS, FNYEAQ.

V is TRBV5-1 and J is TRBJ1-4; with no DNA, the TCRdb D assignment of TRBD1 cannot be verified. The CDR3 loop spans 16 amino acids. CDR1 and CDR2 (germline): SGHRS, YFSETQ. CDR3 loop: CASRRSTGPTNEKLFF.

Measured by frequency, this clonotype is large. The CDR3: CASRGQMNTEAFF. The chain employs TRBV2 and TRBJ1-1; the D gene TCRdb calls, TRBD1, cannot be checked with no DNA. This CDR3 contains 13 residues. Germline V gives CDR1 SNHLY, CDR2 FYNNEI.

This clonotype is classed as medium-sized (0.01 to 0.1%) by frequency. This CDR3 is CASSPGDSILGEQYF. The J gene is TRBJ2-7, the V gene TRBV9; TCRdb indicates TRBD1, and absent DNA this call remains unverified. This CDR3 region has 15 residues. Germline values: CDR1 SGDLS, CDR2 YYNGEE.

According to its frequency, this clonotype is medium-sized (0.01 to 0.1%). The J gene is TRBJ2-2, the V gene TRBV11-2; checking the TCRdb D call of TRBD1 is not possible without DNA. CDR1 and CDR2 (germline): SGHAT, FQNNGV. The CDR3 has 15 residues. Here the CDR3 reads CASRKTGTLAGELFF.

This clonotype counts as large by frequency. The chain carries TRBV9 and TRBJ2-7; TCRdb's assignment of TRBD1 cannot be checked, as there is no DNA. Germline V gene lookup returns CDR1 SGDLS and CDR2 YYNGEE. The CDR3 sequence is 15 residues long. The CDR3 is CASSVDDRGHYEQYF.

This clonotype is classed as medium-sized by frequency. The rearrangement joins TRBV5-1 to TRBJ2-5; TCRdb's D call of TRBD1 is untestable without DNA. Germline V lookup: CDR1 SGHRS, CDR2 YFSETQ. The CDR3 spans 16 residues. CDR3 sequence: CASSFNPLGWGETQYF.

The chain recombines TRBV24-1 with TRBJ2-3. The germline V gene has CDR1 KGHDR and CDR2 SFDVKD. CDR3 length equals 14 residues. This CDR3 reads CATSDSKVPDTQYF.

According to its frequency, this clonotype is medium-sized (0.01 to 0.1%). The chain combines TRBV3-1 with TRBJ2-3; TCRdb gives TRBD1 as the D gene, but with no DNA this cannot be confirmed. From germline, CDR1 is LGHDT and CDR2 YNNKEL (reference sequence). The length of the CDR3 is 17 residues. CDR3 loop: CASSQELMAGVTDTQYF.

According to its frequency, this clonotype is medium-sized. The V call is TRBV6-1, the J call TRBJ1-6; TCRdb names TRBD1, which stays unverified in the absence of DNA. This CDR3 contains 16 residues. CDR1 MNHNS and CDR2 SASEGT come from the germline V gene. This CDR3 reads CASSDPGQGNNSPLHF.

This clonotype shows up as medium-sized by frequency. The chain uses TRBV6-2 or TRBV6-3 and TRBJ2-7; TCRdb reports TRBD2, a call that lacks DNA to check it against. This CDR3 has 14 residues. Germline V gene data show CDR1 as MNHEY and CDR2 as SVGEGT. The CDR3: CASRRTSGPARQYF.

By frequency, this clonotype registers medium-sized (0.01 to 0.1%). The chain couples TRBV27 to TRBJ2-3; TCRdb's D call of TRBD2 is untestable without DNA. The CDR3 has 16 amino acids. The V gene's germline CDR1 is MNHEY and CDR2 SMNVEV (reference sequence). This CDR3 reads CASSLSSGVSTDTQYF.